The rows below give T cell receptor beta chains drawn from one sample of a study of monozygotic twins with inflammatory bowel disease. Each CDR3 protein gets one entry in TCRdb, which reprocessed the 5' RACE reads and gives no DNA. This table lists about 160,000 distinct CDR3 sequences. The specimen sequenced was blood. These receptors all stem from a human donor with ulcerative colitis or Crohn's disease, or a healthy co-twin of an affected twin (not recorded which). Both conserved end residues are part of each CDR3. The order of the fields is J gene, V gene, CDR3 protein.

TRBJ2-1 TRBV20-1 CSARRSRTSGKDNEQFF
TRBJ2-3 TRBV28 CASSSGWGLRTDTQYF
TRBJ2-6 TRBV5-1 CASSLFSGSSGANVLTF
TRBJ2-3 TRBV7-3 CASSRGDFADTQYF
TRBJ2-1 TRBV28 CASSTRPQNYNEQFF
TRBJ2-1 TRBV6-2/TRBV6-3 CASSYPGTGKDEQFF
TRBJ1-4 TRBV5-1 CASSFGWGQGTEKLFF
TRBJ1-1 TRBV7-8 CASSFFAGRITEAFF
TRBJ2-7 TRBV7-9 CASSTGTGGYEQYF
TRBJ1-2 TRBV12-3/TRBV12-4 CASRRQGRHGYTF
TRBJ1-2 TRBV29-1 CSVEPGTDGYTF
TRBJ2-2 TRBV25-1 CASSGGGQGSTGELFF
TRBJ1-2 TRBV28 CASSPSWTGNGYTF
TRBJ2-1 TRBV7-7 CASSLARTPPYNEQFF
TRBJ2-7 TRBV20-1 CSASSGRRYEQYF
TRBJ2-1 TRBV4-2 CASSPRLASGQFF
TRBJ2-7 TRBV5-1 CASSLDTGGTYEQYF
TRBJ2-3 TRBV5-6 CASSLYRLIAGWTSTDTQYF
TRBJ1-2 TRBV27 CASSFRGQGTYGYTF
TRBJ1-2 TRBV27 CASGQAPYGYTF
TRBJ2-3 TRBV12-3/TRBV12-4 CASSFPTDTQYF
TRBJ2-3 TRBV29-1 CSVEENRPTKLYF
TRBJ2-7 TRBV5-6 CASSSGLDTYEQYF
TRBJ2-6 TRBV5-6 CASSALRDRATNVLTF
TRBJ1-5 TRBV7-6 CASSLSNDYSNQPQHF
TRBJ2-2 TRBV12-3/TRBV12-4 CASSLATANTGELFF
TRBJ2-3 TRBV5-1 CASSLVGQGAQADTQYF
TRBJ2-7 TRBV27 CASSPAGYEQYF
TRBJ1-2 TRBV25-1 CASSSPEGGRIDYGYTF
TRBJ2-7 TRBV27 CASSVASGPYEQYF
TRBJ2-1 TRBV13 CASSSTSTSYNEQFF
TRBJ1-5 TRBV20-1 CSASKGAGQPQHF
TRBJ2-2 TRBV15 CATSRLQYGGELFF
TRBJ1-1 TRBV12-3/TRBV12-4 CASTSHAENTEAFF
TRBJ2-3 TRBV2 CASGGSRASTDTQYF
TRBJ2-1 TRBV11-3 CASSLDQADNEQFF
TRBJ1-1 TRBV18 CASSPPIRTGGTEAFF
TRBJ2-2 TRBV27 CTSSFSGRNTGELFF
TRBJ2-3 TRBV20-1 CSARAGLTDTQYF
TRBJ1-6 TRBV19 CASSGAGYNSPLHF
TRBJ2-3 TRBV28 CASSPPRGGSTDTQYF
TRBJ2-7 TRBV21-1 CARREGRRKTPYEQYF
TRBJ2-2 TRBV5-1 CASSLFGASGSITGELFF
TRBJ2-1 TRBV28 CASSLVESYNEQFF
TRBJ1-2 TRBV5-4 CASSSTASGGLSGYTF
TRBJ2-1 TRBV20-1 CSATSGQAYNEQFF
TRBJ2-4 TRBV7-1 CASSSLYPSGTSGDLAKNMQYF
TRBJ1-2 TRBV4-1 CASSRTGIDSYGYTF